Each of the 29 T cell receptor beta chains below was sequenced from the same sample in a study of blood T cell repertoires in COVID-19. Only in-frame clones appear in the TCRdb table, and some are missing; sequencing was by immunoSEQ multiplex PCR. The sample consists of around 180,000 clones, 60% to 80% of them appearing once. Material: peripheral blood. The receptors shown here come from a man between 60 and 70 years old with active or convalescent COVID-19.

This sequence joins TRBV9 and TRBJ2-3; 7 bases align to TRBD2. Germline loops: CDR1 SGDLS, CDR2 YYNGEE. The CDR3 consists of 16 residues. Losses at the gene ends were 3 bases for V and 4 bases for J; bases not matched to a gene: 11. DNA of the CDR3: TGTGCCAGCAGCGGCTACTCGGGAGGTGTTGCAGATACGCAGTATTTT. Translation: CASSGYSGGVADTQYF.

The J gene is TRBJ2-5, the V gene TRBV11-2, with D possibly matching TRBD1 (6 bases). Deletions cut 6 bases from V and 5 bases from J, with 16 bases between. This CDR3 is built from 14 residues. Germline V gene data show CDR1 as SGHAT and CDR2 as FQNNGV. CDR3 in amino acids: CASSQSTGRETQYF. The CDR3 DNA sequence: TGTGCCAGCAGTCAATCTACAGGGCGGGAGACCCAGTACTTC.

Only a few counts were recorded for this clone. The chain links TRBV4-1 to TRBJ2-1; possibly TRBD2 for D (5 bases). V lost 4 bases and J 4 bases, leaving 11 bases between the germline ends. In germline, CDR1 is MGHRA, CDR2 YSYEKL. The CDR3 length is 14 residues. DNA of the CDR3: TGCGCCAGCAGCCTGAGACGGGGATACAATGAGCAGTTCTTC. Its translation is CASSLRRGYNEQFF.

This clone was detected a few times. V gene TRBV3-1 (or the pseudogene TRBV3-2) combines with J gene TRBJ1-5, with 7 bases that match TRBD1. This CDR3 is 12 amino acids long. The trim removed 6 bases at V and 7 bases at J, leaving 3 bases unmatched. Germline V gives CDR1 LGHDT, CDR2 YNNKEL (reference sequence). The CDR3 coding sequence is TGTGCCAGCAGTCTACAGGGGCAGCCCCAGCATTTT. Translated, it gives CASSLQGQPQHF.

This clone was counted a single time. The chain recombines TRBV7-3 with TRBJ1-2; the D is unclear. The CDR3 has 14 amino acids. Germline V lookup: CDR1 SGHTA, CDR2 FQGTGA. Trimming took 1 base from V and 4 from J, leaving 10 bases between them. The CDR3 spells CASSLRSDSYGYTF. CDR3 DNA sequence: TGTGCCAGCAGCTTAAGGTCGGACTCCTATGGCTACACCTTC.

In its sample, this clone was seen a few times. The genes are TRBV2 and TRBJ2-2, with D possibly being TRBD2 (6 bases). CDR3 length: 15 residues. Germline assignment: CDR1 SNHLY and CDR2 FYNNEI. Between the trimmed V and J ends, which lost 5 bases and 5 bases, there was a span of 15 bases. The CDR3 nucleotides are TGTGCCAGCAGTCACAGGCGGGGAAAAACCGGGGAGCTGTTTTTT. The encoded protein is CASSHRRGKTGELFF.

This clone was picked up a small number of times. This chain links TRBV12-3 or TRBV12-4 with TRBJ2-7; D gene uncertain. The CDR3 is 13 residues long. V was cut by 1 base and J by 0 bases, with 4 bases left in between. CDR3 amino acids: CASSLGGSYEQYF. CDR3 in DNA: TGTGCCAGCAGTTTAGGCGGCTCCTACGAGCAGTACTTC.

The chain combines TRBV5-1 with TRBJ2-6; D is possibly TRBD2 (6 bases). The CDR3 runs 16 residues. V lost 2 bases, J lost 4 bases, and 13 bases lay in between. Germline V gene data show CDR1 as SGHRS and CDR2 as YFSETQ. The DNA for the CDR3 is TGCGCCAGCAGCTTTAGCGGAACCTCGGGGGCCAACGTCCTGACTTTC. Translation: CASSFSGTSGANVLTF.

The chain carries TRBV7-3 and TRBJ2-3; D possibly corresponds to TRBD2 (5 bases). The CDR3 runs to 16 residues. V was cut by 1 base and J by 0 bases, with 11 bases left in between. Germline CDR1 SGHTA, CDR2 FQGTGA. CDR3 amino acids: CASSLMFGGSTDTQYF. CDR3 DNA sequence: TGTGCCAGCAGCTTAATGTTCGGCGGGAGCACAGATACGCAGTATTTT.

This clone was found once. The gene calls are TRBV27 and TRBJ2-2; D not resolved. V was pared by 7 bases and J by 2 bases, with 8 bases between. The V gene's germline CDR1 is MNHEY and CDR2 SMNVEV (reference sequence). This CDR3 contains 13 residues. The CDR3 sequence is CASKISNTGELFF. Here the CDR3 DNA reads TGTGCCAGCAAAATCAGTAACACCGGGGAGCTGTTTTTT.

V usage is TRBV9 and J usage is TRBJ2-1, with 10 bases matching TRBD2. CDR3 size: 18 residues. CDR1 and CDR2 from the germline V gene are SGDLS and YYNGEE. V lost 1 base and J lost 3; bases outside the gene matches: 10. In DNA form, the CDR3 reads TGTGCCAGCAGCGTATCCGGGACTAGCGCCGGAATCTACAATGAGCAGTTCTTC. Protein: CASSVSGTSAGIYNEQFF.

The chain combines TRBV19 with TRBJ2-4, with TRBD1 matching over 9 bases. V trimming: 6 bases; J trimming: 7 bases; junction bases outside the gene matches: 13. The CDR3 sequence is 16 residues long. Germline V gene sequence: CDR1 LNHDA, CDR2 SQIVND (reference sequence). The CDR3: CASSHSRGQGINIQYF. CDR3 DNA: TGTGCCAGTAGCCATAGCCGAGGACAGGGGATTAACATTCAGTACTTC.

The chain links TRBV20-1 to TRBJ1-4; D remains ambiguous. Germline CDR1 DFQATT, CDR2 SNEGSKA (reference sequence). CDR3 length: 13 residues. Trimming took 3 bases from V and 8 from J, leaving 13 bases between them. CDR3 in amino acids: CSASSNLEEKLFF. DNA of the CDR3: TGCAGTGCTAGTTCTAACCTTGAGGAAAAACTGTTTTTT.

In its sample, this clone was seen once. The V call is TRBV6-2 or TRBV6-3, the J call TRBJ2-3; 8 nucleotides align to TRBD2. CDR3 length: 16 amino acids. J lost 0 bases, V lost 5 bases, and 7 bases had no gene match. Germline V lookup: CDR1 MNHEY, CDR2 SVGEGT. DNA of the CDR3: TGTGCCAGCAGTCTCCCGAGCGGGAGAAGCACAGATACGCAGTATTTT. Translated: CASSLPSGRSTDTQYF.

The V and J genes are TRBV30 and TRBJ1-5; D not resolved. Between the trimmed V and J ends, which lost 0 bases and 8 bases, there was a span of 11 bases. The CDR3 contains 13 residues. The germline gives CDR1 GTSNPN, CDR2 SVGIG (reference sequence). The CDR3 DNA is TGTGCCTGGAGTGTGTCGGAGGTGGAGCCCCAGCATTTT. It codes for CAWSVSEVEPQHF.

This rearrangement joins TRBV11-2 to TRBJ1-5; possible D gene TRBD1, 6 bases. The CDR3 is 13 residues long. Per the germline V gene, CDR1 is SGHAT and CDR2 is FQNNGV. Trimming shortened V by 6 bases and J by 11 bases, and 17 bases separated the two germline ends. The CDR3 protein is CASSREGVGTQHF. Written as DNA, the CDR3 is TGTGCCAGCAGTCGCGAGGGGGTTGGGACCCAGCATTTT.

This clone has only a few counts. The chain has TRBV19 and TRBJ1-2; maybe TRBD1 (6 bases). The V end lost 6 bases, the J end lost 8 bases, and 22 bases lay between the germline ends. CDR1 and CDR2 from the germline V gene are LNHDA and SQIVND (reference sequence). The CDR3 covers 15 residues. Written as DNA, the CDR3 is TGTGCCAGTAGGGGGAGAGGCAGGGGAGAGTTGGGCTACACCTTC. This sequence encodes CASRGRGRGELGYTF. The variable domain in full, with the rest retrieved from reference TRBV19 and TRBJ1-2, is DGGITQSPKYLFRKEGQNVTLSCEQNLNHDAMYWYRQDPGQGLRLIYYSQIVNDFQKGDIAEGYSVSREKKESFPLTVTSAQKNPTAFYLCASRGRGRGELGYTFGSGTRLTVV.

The chain carries TRBV4-1 and TRBJ1-4, with TRBD1 matching 7 bases. J gave up 0 bases and V 5 bases, and 3 bases lay outside the gene matches. Germline CDR1 is MGHRA and CDR2 is YSYEKL. The CDR3 loop spans 15 amino acids. Here the CDR3 DNA reads TGCGCCAGCAGCACGACAGGGACAACTAATGAAAAACTGTTTTTT. Amino acids: CASSTTGTTNEKLFF.

The chain joins TRBV5-4 to TRBJ2-5; 7 bases match TRBD2. The CDR3 has 14 amino acids. Germline CDR1 and CDR2: SGHNT and YYREEE (reference sequence). V was pared by 2 bases and J by 5 bases, with 6 bases of the junction left unmatched. CDR3 sequence reads: CASSFGGRKETQYF. In DNA, the CDR3 is TGTGCCAGCAGCTTCGGGGGGAGGAAGGAGACCCAGTACTTC.

This chain uses TRBV6-2 or TRBV6-3 with TRBJ1-1; D is ambiguous. The CDR3 runs 16 residues. Germline V gene data show CDR1 as MNHEY and CDR2 as SVGEGT. Trimming took 0 bases from V and 5 from J, leaving 16 bases between them. The CDR3 DNA is TGTGCCAGCAGTTACTCCCACCCGGGTCCGGGGACTGAAGCTTTCTTT. It yields the protein CASSYSHPGPGTEAFF.

The chain uses TRBV4-2 and TRBJ2-7, with 13 bases lining up with TRBD2. V shed 2 bases, J shed 12 bases, and the junction held 7 bases outside the gene matches. The CDR3 runs 14 residues. The V gene's germline CDR1 is LGHNA and CDR2 YNFKEQ. In DNA form, the CDR3 reads TGTGCCAGCAGCCAATCGTGGACTAGCGGGAGTCTGTACTTC. It yields the protein CASSQSWTSGSLYF.

The chain joins TRBV27 to TRBJ1-2; 11 bases are shared with TRBD1. V shed 5 bases and J 3 bases; nucleotides not matched to a gene: 2. This CDR3 spans 14 amino acids. Germline values: CDR1 MNHEY, CDR2 SMNVEV (reference sequence). The CDR3 nucleotides are TGTGCCAGCAGTCGGGACAGGGGGTACTATGGCTACACCTTC. Residues: CASSRDRGYYGYTF.

V usage is TRBV5-1 and J usage is TRBJ2-4; D call uncertain. This CDR3 contains 14 residues. Trimming stripped 2 bases from V and 7 bases from J, with 13 bases between. Germline V gene data show CDR1 as SGHRS and CDR2 as YFSETQ. Here the CDR3 DNA reads TGCGCCAGCAGCTTTACAGCCTCCAGGAACATTCAGTACTTC. Translation: CASSFTASRNIQYF.

The chain has TRBV9 and TRBJ2-1, with TRBD2 matching over 7 bases. Germline-derived CDR1 and CDR2 are SGDLS and YYNGEE. The J segment lost 4 bases and the V segment lost 4 bases, leaving 8 bases of the junction unmatched. The CDR3 consists of 15 residues. This CDR3 reads CASSPGGTTYNEQFF. The CDR3 bases are TGTGCCAGCAGCCCTGGGGGGACTACGTACAATGAGCAGTTCTTC.

The chain joins TRBV6-5 to TRBJ2-7, with 10 bases aligning to TRBD2. The CDR3 has 14 residues. CDR1 and CDR2 from the germline V gene are MNHEY and SVGAGI. The ends lost 6 bases at V and 0 bases at J; junction bases unmatched: 2. CDR3 sequence: CASSRTSGSYEQYF. The CDR3 DNA reads as TGTGCCAGCAGCCGGACTAGCGGCTCCTACGAGCAGTACTTC.

As DNA, the CDR3 is TGTGCCAGCAGTCCGGGACTAGCAGAGGGGTTTGGAAACATTCAGTACTTC. Its translation: CASSPGLAEGFGNIQYF. V is TRBV28 and J is TRBJ2-4, with 9 bases lining up with TRBD2. Trimming removed 5 bases from V and 6 bases from J; junction bases left unmatched: 14. CDR1 MDHEN and CDR2 SYDVKM come from the germline V gene. The CDR3 runs to 17 residues.

The chain combines TRBV7-2 with TRBJ1-2; 9 bases are shared with TRBD1. Germline V gene lookup returns CDR1 SGHTA and CDR2 FQGNSA. V lost 2 bases to trimming and J lost 6 bases; unmatched junction nucleotides: 10. The CDR3 loop spans 16 amino acids. The CDR3 spells CASSLTGGAALDGYTF. CDR3 coding DNA: TGTGCCAGCAGCTTAACAGGGGGCGCGGCGCTTGATGGCTACACCTTC. Variable domain in full (rest from reference TRBV7-2 and TRBJ1-2): GAGVSQSPSNKVTEKGKDVELRCDPISGHTALYWYRQSLGQGLEFLIYFQGNSAPDKSGLPSDRFSAERTGGSVSTLTIQRTQQEDSAVYLCASSLTGGAALDGYTFGSGTRLTVV.

The chain joins TRBV28 to TRBJ2-7, with D tentatively TRBD2 (6 bases). Germline CDR1 and CDR2: MDHEN and SYDVKM. The germline V and J ends were trimmed by 2 bases and 2 bases, with 10 bases remaining between them. The CDR3 totals 14 residues. CDR3 sequence (DNA): TGTGCCAGCAGTTTAAGGGTAGCGGCCTACGAGCAGTACTTC. The encoded protein is CASSLRVAAYEQYF.

The rearrangement joins TRBV24-1 to TRBJ1-2, with D maybe TRBD1 (6 bases). This CDR3 has 16 residues. V lost 12 bases and J lost 4, with 26 bases in between. The germline gives CDR1 KGHDR, CDR2 SFDVKD. CDR3 in amino acids: CASRGRTDRSLYGYTF. For the CDR3, the DNA is TGTGCCTCGCGCGGGCGGACCGACAGGTCCCTCTATGGCTACACCTTC.